These 21 T cell receptor beta chains came from one sample sequenced in a study of T cells in women clearing cervical HPV infection. Data came from immunoSEQ multiplex PCR; TCRdb stores just in-frame clones and leaves some out. With 30,000 to 40,000 clones in the sample, the ten largest clones hold roughly 6.5%. The sequenced sample was blood buffy coat. The receptors here all came from a woman aged 18 to 69 with a cervical HPV16 infection that either progressed to CIN3+ or cleared (not recorded which).

About this clone itself: The read stops 3 residues short of the end of the CDR3; the missing end is completed from the germline J gene. V usage is TRBV12-3 or TRBV12-4 and J usage is TRBJ2-3, with D uncertain. The V end lost 2 bases, the J end lost 5 bases, and 5 bases lay between the germline ends. This CDR3 is built from 12 residues. The part of the CDR3 DNA that was read is TGTGCCAGCAGTTTAACAGTAGATACG. Translated: CASSLTVDT. The CDR3 in full is CASSLTVDTQYF.

For this clone: The read is 3 residues too short to cover the CDR3 end, so that end is filled in from the germline J gene. J is TRBJ2-3 and V is TRBV30; D ambiguous. The CDR3 is made up of 13 amino acids. CDR1 GTSNPN and CDR2 SVGIG come from the germline V gene (reference sequence). V was cut by 0 bases and J by 5 bases, with 9 bases left in between. The CDR3 DNA, read in part, is TGTGCCTGGAGTGTGCCGGGTGTAGATACG. Translated: CAWSVPGVDT. The CDR3 reads in full as CAWSVPGVDTQYF.

A note on this clone: The read terminates 3 residues ahead of where the CDR3 ends, so the germline J gene completes it. The J gene is TRBJ1-2, the V gene TRBV29-1; D is possibly TRBD1 (5 bases). The CDR3 loop spans 13 amino acids. Trimming cost V 1 base and J 6 bases, with 12 bases left between them. From germline, CDR1 is SQVTM and CDR2 ANQGSEA. Incomplete CDR3 DNA: TGCAGCGTTGAAGCCCCGACAGATAATGGC. Protein product: CSVEAPTDNG. The CDR3 as a whole reads CSVEAPTDNGYTF.

As to this clone: The read stops 3 residues short of the end of the CDR3; the missing end is completed from the germline J gene. The rearrangement links TRBV5-4 to TRBJ2-5, with 8 bases lining up with TRBD1. J lost 5 bases, V lost 4 bases, and 4 bases had no gene match. Germline V gene lookup returns CDR1 SGHNT and CDR2 YYREEE (reference sequence). CDR3 size: 13 residues. CDR3 DNA, as far as it was read: TGTGCCAGCAGCCTGACAGGGGAGGAGACC. This translates into CASSLTGEET. Given in full, the CDR3 is CASSLTGEETQYF.

In regard to this clone: Sequencing ends 3 residues short of the CDR3 end; the germline J gene provides the rest. The chain is built from TRBV4-1 and TRBJ2-7, with 7 bases that match TRBD1. V lost 4 bases, J lost 5 bases, and 14 bases stayed unmatched. From germline, CDR1 is MGHRA and CDR2 YSYEKL. This CDR3 has 16 residues. The chain's CDR3 is CASSPWATGDTNEQYF. The DNA read from the CDR3 is TGCGCCAGCAGCCCTTGGGCAACAGGGGATACGAACGAG.

To note about this clone: The read stops 3 residues short of the end of the CDR3; the missing end is completed from the germline J gene. V usage is TRBV20-1 and J usage is TRBJ1-1; D not certain. The germline V gene encodes CDR1 DFQATT and CDR2 SNEGSKA (reference sequence). The CDR3 contains 12 residues. The germline V and J ends were trimmed by 4 bases and 3 bases, with 9 bases remaining between them. The sequenced CDR3 bases are TGCAGTGCTAAAGTCGGGGACACTGAA. Its protein is CSAKVGDTE. The CDR3 in full is CSAKVGDTEAFF.

On this clone itself: A junction end diverges from the germline sequence, so it may reflect a read error. Read coverage stops 3 residues before the CDR3 terminus; the germline J gene supplies the remainder. V gene TRBV6-1 combines with J gene TRBJ2-7, with TRBD2 matching 13 bases. The CDR3 spans 15 residues. CDR1 and CDR2 (germline): MNHNS, SASEGT. The CDR3 reads CASSEELAGGGEQYF. The sequenced part of the CDR3 DNA is TGTGCCAGCAGCGAAGAACTAGCGGGGGGGGGCGAG.

As concerns this clone: The read ends 3 residues shy of where the CDR3 ends; the end is completed using the germline J gene. This sequence joins TRBV18 and TRBJ1-5, with 7 nucleotides matching TRBD1. V gave up 3 bases and J gave up 3 bases; unmatched junction bases: 5. CDR1 and CDR2 (germline): KGHSH, LQKENI. This CDR3 spans 15 amino acids. The covered CDR3 bases are TGTGCCAGCTCACCCAGGCAGGGGGACAATCAGCCC. This codes for CASSPRQGDNQP. The entire CDR3 is CASSPRQGDNQPQHF.

With regard to this clone: Read coverage stops 3 residues before the CDR3 terminus; the germline J gene supplies the remainder. The rearrangement uses TRBV5-1 and TRBJ1-4; D might be TRBD1 (5 bases). The ends were cut back, 4 bases at V and 0 bases at J, with 7 bases in the middle. Germline V gives CDR1 SGHRS, CDR2 YFSETQ. This CDR3 is built from 14 residues. Partial CDR3 DNA: TGCGCCAGCAGCCTGACAGCAACTAATGAAAAA. Translated, it gives CASSLTATNEK. In full, the CDR3 reads CASSLTATNEKLFF.

Turning to this clone: The CDR3 extends 3 residues past the end of the read, so its final part is completed from the germline J gene. The chain couples TRBV12-3 or TRBV12-4 to TRBJ2-1; 8 bases map to TRBD2. This CDR3 comprises 16 residues. J was trimmed by 7 bases and V by 0 bases; bases with no gene match: 8. CDR3 DNA, as far as it was read: TGTGCCAGCAGTTTAGCGTGGGACCGGGGGGGGAATGAG. Protein sequence: CASSLAWDRGGNE. The full CDR3 reads CASSLAWDRGGNEQFF.

Of note for this clone: The read stops 3 residues short of the end of the CDR3; the missing end is completed from the germline J gene. Other DNA sequences in this specimen translate into the identical CDR3. This chain joins TRBV7-9 and TRBJ1-1; D gene unclear. CDR3 length equals 14 residues. CDR1 and CDR2 from the germline V gene are SEHNR and FQNEAQ (reference sequence). The part of the CDR3 DNA that was read is TGTGCCAGCAGCTTAGTAGCGGGGAAAGAGACC. Its protein product is CASSLVAGKET. In full, the CDR3 reads CASSLVAGKETAFF.

Details on this clone: The read is 3 residues too short to cover the CDR3 end, so that end is filled in from the germline J gene. V is TRBV7-9 and J is TRBJ1-4, with 8 nucleotides matching TRBD1. With 2 bases clipped from V and 8 bases from J, the junction kept 4 bases outside the gene matches. The CDR3 is made up of 14 amino acids. Germline V lookup: CDR1 SEHNR, CDR2 FQNEAQ (reference sequence). CDR3 bases read: TGTGCCAGCAGCTTACGAGGGACAGGAGAAAAA. Amino acids: CASSLRGTGEK. The CDR3 in its entirety is CASSLRGTGEKLFF.

A note on this clone: The observed sequence ends 3 residues before the CDR3 terminus, with the missing tail filled in from the germline J gene. V gene TRBV10-1 combines with J gene TRBJ1-4; TRBD1 is a possible D gene (5 bases). The CDR3 is 15 residues long. The germline V gene encodes CDR1 WNHNN and CDR2 SYGVQD (reference sequence). This CDR3 reads CASSEYRQGTPKLFF. Partial CDR3 DNA: TGCGCCAGCAGTGAATATCGGCAGGGAACCCCCAAA.

Regarding this clone: The read ends 3 residues early relative to the CDR3; the germline J gene fills the gap. The rearrangement uses TRBV12-3 or TRBV12-4 and TRBJ2-7, with 10 bases identical to TRBD1. J gave up 5 bases and V 4 bases, and 11 bases lay outside the gene matches. This CDR3 contains 16 residues. Incomplete CDR3 DNA: TGTGCCAGCAGTTGGGGGCGCGGGACAGGGGTAGACGAG. This codes for CASSWGRGTGVDE. In full, the CDR3 is CASSWGRGTGVDEQYF.

As to this clone: The read terminates 3 residues before the CDR3 end, so the remaining end is supplied by the germline J gene. V is TRBV5-1 and J is TRBJ2-3; TRBD2 matches at 7 bases. The CDR3 is 14 amino acids. With V trimmed by 4 bases and J by 4 bases, 6 bases remained unmatched. CDR1 SGHRS and CDR2 YFSETQ come from the germline V gene. CDR3 amino acids: CASSGGGKADTQYF. Partial CDR3 DNA: TGCGCCAGCAGCGGCGGGGGTAAAGCAGATACG.

Comment on this clone: The CDR3 end falls 3 residues outside the read, so it is completed with the germline J gene. V gene TRBV5-5 combines with J gene TRBJ2-4; 8 bases are shared with TRBD1. CDR1 is SGHKS, CDR2 YYEKEE, per germline (reference sequence). Losses at the gene ends were 4 bases for V and 0 bases for J; bases not matched to a gene: 3. This CDR3 spans 15 amino acids. CDR3 loop: CASSAGGLAKNIQYF. Partial CDR3 DNA: TGTGCCAGCAGCGCAGGGGGCTTAGCCAAAAACATT.

CDR3 sequence reads: CASSKLDRLLNTIYF. The CDR3 DNA, read in part, is TGCGCCAGCAGCAAACTCGACAGGCTTTTAAACACC. The V gene is TRBV5-1, the J gene TRBJ1-3; D possibly corresponds to TRBD1 (6 bases). The DNA ends 3 residues before the CDR3 does, and the rest of the CDR3 is filled in from the germline J gene. V lost 4 bases, J lost 6 bases, and 17 bases lay in between. Looked up from germline, CDR1 is SGHRS and CDR2 is YFSETQ. This CDR3 spans 15 amino acids. The full variable domain, completed using reference TRBV5-1 and TRBJ1-3, is KAGVTQTPRYLIKTRGQQVTLSCSPISGHRSVSWYQQTPGQGLQFLFEYFSETQRNKGNFPGRFSGRQFSNSRSEMNVSTLELGDSALYLCASSKLDRLLNTIYFGEGSWLTVV.

This clone is labeled medium-sized based on frequency. The read falls 3 residues short of the CDR3 end, and the missing part is taken from the germline J gene. The chain carries TRBV5-6 and TRBJ2-1, with D tentatively TRBD1 (5 bases). The CDR3 contains 15 residues. V was trimmed by 0 bases and J by 7 bases, leaving 14 bases between them. Germline V gene lookup returns CDR1 SGHDT and CDR2 YYEEEE. The CDR3 spells CASSLGVGDFNEQFF. Incomplete CDR3 DNA: TGTGCCAGCAGCTTGGGGGTAGGGGATTTTAATGAG.

Comments on this clone: Read sequence stops 3 residues before the CDR3 end, and the germline J gene provides the missing end. This chain links TRBV19 with TRBJ2-3; the D gene is possibly TRBD1 (6 bases). The V end lost 5 bases, the J end lost 7 bases, and 19 bases lay between the germline ends. The germline gives CDR1 LNHDA, CDR2 SQIVND (reference sequence). The CDR3 runs 15 residues. CDR3 bases read: TGTGCCAGTAGTGGTTGGACAGAGCCCCGGAATACG. It codes for CASSGWTEPRNT. The whole CDR3 region reads CASSGWTEPRNTQYF.

Comments on this clone: The read ends 3 residues before the CDR3 terminus; that terminus is restored from the germline J gene. The V call is TRBV19, the J call TRBJ1-1, with no clear D. The ends were cut back, 3 bases at V and 6 bases at J, with 11 bases in the middle. The CDR3 runs 13 residues. Germline values: CDR1 LNHDA, CDR2 SQIVND (reference sequence). The CDR3 loop reads CASSIGRGAEAFF. CDR3 bases read: TGTGCCAGTAGTATTGGTCGCGGCGCTGAA. The full variable domain, with the rest looked up from reference TRBV19 and TRBJ1-1, is DGGITQSPKYLFRKEGQNVTLSCEQNLNHDAMYWYRQDPGQGLRLIYYSQIVNDFQKGDIAEGYSVSREKKESFPLTVTSAQKNPTAFYLCASSIGRGAEAFFGQGTRLTVV.

Notes on this clone: Read data end 3 residues before the CDR3 end; the end is taken from the germline J gene. The chain employs TRBV19 and TRBJ2-1; 7 bases line up with TRBD2. CDR3 length: 16 amino acids. Trimming removed 2 bases from V and 2 bases from J; junction bases left unmatched: 6. The germline CDR1 and CDR2 sequences are LNHDA and SQIVND (reference sequence). The CDR3 DNA, read in part, is TGTGCCAGTAGTATATCCACGCGGGGGACCTACAATGAG. This sequence encodes CASSISTRGTYNE. The entire CDR3 protein reads CASSISTRGTYNEQFF.